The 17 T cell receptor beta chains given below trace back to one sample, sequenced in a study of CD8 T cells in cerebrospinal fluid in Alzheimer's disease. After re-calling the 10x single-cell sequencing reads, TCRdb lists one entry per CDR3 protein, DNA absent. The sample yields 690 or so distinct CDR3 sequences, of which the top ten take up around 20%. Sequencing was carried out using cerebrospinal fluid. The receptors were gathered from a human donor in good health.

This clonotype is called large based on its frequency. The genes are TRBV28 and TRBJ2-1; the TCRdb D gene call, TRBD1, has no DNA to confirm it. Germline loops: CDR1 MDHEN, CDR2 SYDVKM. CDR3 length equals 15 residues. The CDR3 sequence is CASSFGRGPHNEQFF.

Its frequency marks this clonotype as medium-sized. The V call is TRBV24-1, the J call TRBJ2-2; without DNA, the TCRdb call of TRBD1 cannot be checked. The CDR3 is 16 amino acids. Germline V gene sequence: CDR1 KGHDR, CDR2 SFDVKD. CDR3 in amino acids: CATSDPRGVNTGELFF.

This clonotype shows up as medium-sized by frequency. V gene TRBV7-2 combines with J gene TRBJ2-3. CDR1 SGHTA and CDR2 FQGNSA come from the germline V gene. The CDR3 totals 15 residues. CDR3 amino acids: CASSLSPPRADTQYF.

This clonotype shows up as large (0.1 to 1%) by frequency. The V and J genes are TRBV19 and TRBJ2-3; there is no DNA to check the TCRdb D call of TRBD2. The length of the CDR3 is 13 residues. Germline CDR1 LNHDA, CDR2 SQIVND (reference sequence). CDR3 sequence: CASASGATDTQYF. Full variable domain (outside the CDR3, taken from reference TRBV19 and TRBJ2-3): DGGITQSPKYLFRKEGQNVTLSCEQNLNHDAMYWYRQDPGQGLRLIYYSQIVNDFQKGDIAEGYSVSREKKESFPLTVTSAQKNPTAFYLCASASGATDTQYFGPGTRLTVL.

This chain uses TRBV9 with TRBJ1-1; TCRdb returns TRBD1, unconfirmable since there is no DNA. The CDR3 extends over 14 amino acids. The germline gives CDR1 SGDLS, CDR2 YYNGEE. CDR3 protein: CASSVISGTGQAFF.

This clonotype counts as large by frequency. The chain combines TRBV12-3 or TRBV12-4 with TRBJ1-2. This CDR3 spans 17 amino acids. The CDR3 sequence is CASTSHSPDIWGYGYTF.

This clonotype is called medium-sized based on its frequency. This CDR3 reads CASSLDPQTPYGYTF. The chain combines TRBV11-2 with TRBJ1-2. The CDR3 consists of 15 residues. Germline CDR1 reads SGHAT; CDR2 reads FQNNGV. Together with reference TRBV11-2 and TRBJ1-2, the CDR3 gives the full variable domain: EAGVAQSPRYKIIEKRQSVAFWCNPISGHATLYWYQQILGQGPKLLIQFQNNGVVDDSQLPKDRFSAERLKGVDSTLKIQPAKLEDSAVYLCASSLDPQTPYGYTFGSGTRLTVV.

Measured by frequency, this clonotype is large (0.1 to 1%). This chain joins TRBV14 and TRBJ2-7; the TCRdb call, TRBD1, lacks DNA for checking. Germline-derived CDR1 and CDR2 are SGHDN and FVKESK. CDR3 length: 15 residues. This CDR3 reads CASSQDGRGWYEQYF.

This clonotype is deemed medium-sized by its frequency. The CDR3: CASSEVSAGVEQYF. J is TRBJ2-7 and V is TRBV6-1; TCRdb picks TRBD1, but there is no DNA to check that call. CDR3 length: 14 residues. CDR1 is MNHNS and CDR2 is SASEGT in the germline V gene.

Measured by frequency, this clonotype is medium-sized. This CDR3 is CASRYGLMNTEAFF. J is TRBJ1-1 and V is TRBV5-1. Per the germline V gene, CDR1 is SGHRS and CDR2 is YFSETQ. This CDR3 has 14 residues.

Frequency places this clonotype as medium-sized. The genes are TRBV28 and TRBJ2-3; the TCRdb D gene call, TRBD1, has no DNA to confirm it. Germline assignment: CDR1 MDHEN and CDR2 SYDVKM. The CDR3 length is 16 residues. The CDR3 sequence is CASSSSSGTNTDTQYF. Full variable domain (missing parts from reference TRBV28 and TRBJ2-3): DVKVTQSSRYLVKRTGEKVFLECVQDMDHENMFWYRQDPGLGLRLIYFSYDVKMKEKGDIPEGYSVSREKKERFSLILESASTNQTSMYLCASSSSSGTNTDTQYFGPGTRLTVL.

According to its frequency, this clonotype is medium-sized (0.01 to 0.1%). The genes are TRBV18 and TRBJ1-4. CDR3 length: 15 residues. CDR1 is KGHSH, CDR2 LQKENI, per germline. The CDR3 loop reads CASSPPEGRGEKLFF.

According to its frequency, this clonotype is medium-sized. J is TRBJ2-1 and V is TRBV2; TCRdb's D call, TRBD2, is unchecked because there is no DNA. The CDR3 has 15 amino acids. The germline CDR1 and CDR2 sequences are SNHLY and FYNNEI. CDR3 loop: CASSYRVAGYNEQFF.

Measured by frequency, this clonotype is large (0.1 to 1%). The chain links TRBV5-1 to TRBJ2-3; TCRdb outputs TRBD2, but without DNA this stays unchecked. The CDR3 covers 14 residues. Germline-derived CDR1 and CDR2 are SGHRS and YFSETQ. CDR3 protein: CASSWLSGSDTQYF.

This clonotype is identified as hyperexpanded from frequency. The CDR3 sequence is CASRPGLAGVSYEQYF. The chain uses TRBV2 and TRBJ2-7; the D gene TCRdb calls, TRBD2, cannot be checked with no DNA. The germline V gene has CDR1 SNHLY and CDR2 FYNNEI. The CDR3 contains 16 residues.

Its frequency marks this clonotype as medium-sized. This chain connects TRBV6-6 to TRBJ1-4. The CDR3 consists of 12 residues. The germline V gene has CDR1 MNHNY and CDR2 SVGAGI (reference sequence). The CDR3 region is CASSYGPEKLFF.

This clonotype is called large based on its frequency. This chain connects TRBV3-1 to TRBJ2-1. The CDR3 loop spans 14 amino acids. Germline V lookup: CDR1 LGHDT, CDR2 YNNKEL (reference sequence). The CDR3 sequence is CASSQDKSYNEQFF.